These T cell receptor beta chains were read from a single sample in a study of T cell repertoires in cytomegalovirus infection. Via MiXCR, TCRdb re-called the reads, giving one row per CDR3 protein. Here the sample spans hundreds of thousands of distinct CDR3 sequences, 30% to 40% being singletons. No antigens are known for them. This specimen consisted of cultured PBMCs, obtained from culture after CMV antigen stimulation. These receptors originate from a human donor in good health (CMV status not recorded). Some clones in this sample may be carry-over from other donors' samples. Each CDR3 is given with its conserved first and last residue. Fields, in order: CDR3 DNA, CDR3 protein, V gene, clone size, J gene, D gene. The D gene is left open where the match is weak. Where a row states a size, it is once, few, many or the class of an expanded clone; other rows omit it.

DNA: TGTGCCAGCAGTGAAGGCGGCAGGGGCTATACGGAGACCCAGTACTTC; CDR3: CASSEGGRGYTETQYF; V: TRBV2; size: NA; J: TRBJ2-5; D: NA
DNA: TGCGCCAGCAGCCGGGGACAGGGAGGCACCGGGGAGCTGTTTTTT; CDR3: CASSRGQGGTGELFF; V: TRBV4-1; size: few; J: TRBJ2-2; D: TRBD1
DNA: TGTGCCAGCAGCCTACGGACTAGAGGGCAAGATACGCAGTATTTT; CDR3: CASSLRTRGQDTQYF; V: TRBV7-2; size: many; J: TRBJ2-3; D: TRBD2
DNA: TGTGCCAGCAGCTCCACAGGGGGCAGGTACACTGAAGCTTTCTTT; CDR3: CASSSTGGRYTEAFF; V: TRBV7-9; size: NA; J: TRBJ1-1; D: TRBD1
DNA: TGTGCCAGCAGCGTTGGTCAGGTCTCCTACAATGAGCAGTTCTTC; CDR3: CASSVGQVSYNEQFF; V: TRBV9; size: few; J: TRBJ2-1; D: NA
DNA: TGTGCCACCTCCCAAGGGTACAGGGGGCAAGGTGAAAAACTGTTTTTT; CDR3: CATSQGYRGQGEKLFF; V: TRBV19; size: few; J: TRBJ1-4; D: TRBD1
DNA: TGTGCCAGCAGCCCCCACCCTGCAGACAACTATGGCTACACCTTC; CDR3: CASSPHPADNYGYTF; V: TRBV7-2; size: many; J: TRBJ1-2; D: NA
DNA: TGTGCCAGCAGTCCTGGACAGGGAAGTGGCTACACCTTC; CDR3: CASSPGQGSGYTF; V: TRBV27; size: few; J: TRBJ1-2; D: TRBD1
DNA: TGTGCCAGCGGCGCCGGGACTTACGTTAGCACAGATACGCAGTATTTT; CDR3: CASGAGTYVSTDTQYF; V: TRBV27; size: NA; J: TRBJ2-3; D: NA
DNA: TGTGCCAGCAGTTACTCAGTTTCCGAGCAGTACTTC; CDR3: CASSYSVSEQYF; V: TRBV6-2/TRBV6-3; size: NA; J: TRBJ2-7; D: NA
DNA: TGTGCCACCAGTGCCCTCAATGAGCAGTTCTTC; CDR3: CATSALNEQFF; V: TRBV24-1; size: few; J: TRBJ2-1; D: NA
DNA: TGCGCCAGCAGCTTGCGAGTAGCTGGGGACGAGCAGTACTTC; CDR3: CASSLRVAGDEQYF; V: TRBV5-1; size: few; J: TRBJ2-7; D: NA
DNA: TGTGCCAGCAGCTTAAATAGGGTTGGCTATGGCTACACCTTC; CDR3: CASSLNRVGYGYTF; V: TRBV7-3; size: NA; J: TRBJ1-2; D: NA
DNA: TGCGCCAGCAGCCAACCCGGGAACTACAATGAGCAGTTCTTC; CDR3: CASSQPGNYNEQFF; V: TRBV4-1; size: NA; J: TRBJ2-1; D: NA
DNA: TGCAGTGCTCCTCCCGGCGGGAGGACCAATACCCAGTACTTC; CDR3: CSAPPGGRTNTQYF; V: TRBV20-1; size: NA; J: TRBJ2-5; D: TRBD2
DNA: TGTGCCAGCAGCTTAGCAGCCGGGACAGAAGAGACCCAGTACTTC; CDR3: CASSLAAGTEETQYF; V: TRBV7-2; size: few; J: TRBJ2-5; D: TRBD1
DNA: TGTGCCAGCAGCCCTAGAATCACAGATACGCAGTATTTT; CDR3: CASSPRITDTQYF; V: TRBV6-1; size: many; J: TRBJ2-3; D: NA
DNA: TGTGCCTGGAGCCTTAACCGGGACCTCGGCTACACCTTC; CDR3: CAWSLNRDLGYTF; V: TRBV30; size: once; J: TRBJ1-2; D: NA
DNA: TGTGCCAGCAACGGGACCCCAAGCAATCAGCCCCAGCATTTT; CDR3: CASNGTPSNQPQHF; V: TRBV28; size: NA; J: TRBJ1-5; D: NA
DNA: TGTGCCAGCAGCTTAGTAACGGGATTAGGAGATACGCAGTATTTT; CDR3: CASSLVTGLGDTQYF; V: TRBV7-9; size: NA; J: TRBJ2-3; D: NA
DNA: TGTGCCAGCAGCTTATGGGCTAGCGGGAGTGTTAATGAGCAGTTCTTC; CDR3: CASSLWASGSVNEQFF; V: TRBV11-3; size: NA; J: TRBJ2-1; D: TRBD2
DNA: TGTGCCAGCAGTCCCCCGACTCGTACTGGAAACACCATATATTTT; CDR3: CASSPPTRTGNTIYF; V: TRBV6-6; size: few; J: TRBJ1-3; D: NA
DNA: TGTGCCAGCAGTTACTCGACCGGACAGGGTTTAAATGAGCAGTTCTTC; CDR3: CASSYSTGQGLNEQFF; V: TRBV6-8; size: NA; J: TRBJ2-1; D: TRBD1
DNA: TGCGCCAGCCGTGGAGGGGGAGGCAACACAGATACGCAGTATTTT; CDR3: CASRGGGGNTDTQYF; V: TRBV10-2; size: NA; J: TRBJ2-3; D: NA
DNA: TGTGCCAGCAGTTACTCCAGGGCACCCCTCCACTTT; CDR3: CASSYSRAPLHF; V: TRBV6-6; size: NA; J: TRBJ1-6; D: NA
DNA: TGTGCCAGCAGCCCCTATTCTGAAGCTTTCTTT; CDR3: CASSPYSEAFF; V: TRBV6-6; size: NA; J: TRBJ1-1; D: NA
DNA: TGCAGTGCTAGAGATGGACTAGCGCACTACAATGAGCAGTTCTTC; CDR3: CSARDGLAHYNEQFF; V: TRBV20-1; size: NA; J: TRBJ2-1; D: TRBD2
DNA: TGTGCCAGTAAAGTTCGGTCTAGTGGGTCCTACAATGAGCAGTTCTTC; CDR3: CASKVRSSGSYNEQFF; V: TRBV19; size: NA; J: TRBJ2-1; D: NA
DNA: TGTGCCAGCAGCCCCCGGGGAGCGGACAATGAGCAGTTCTTC; CDR3: CASSPRGADNEQFF; V: TRBV6-2/TRBV6-3; size: few; J: TRBJ2-1; D: NA
DNA: TGCAGCGTTGAAGGGGGCGCGTACAATGAGCAGTTCTTC; CDR3: CSVEGGAYNEQFF; V: TRBV29-1; size: NA; J: TRBJ2-1; D: NA
DNA: TGTGCCAGCAGCCCACGACTAGCGGGGGTCCAAGAGACCCAGGACTTC; CDR3: CASSPRLAGVQETQDF; V: TRBV7-2; size: NA; J: TRBJ2-5; D: TRBD2
DNA: TGTGCCAGCACCCCTGGGACTAGCGGGAGCTACGAGCAGTACTTC; CDR3: CASTPGTSGSYEQYF; V: TRBV7-2; size: NA; J: TRBJ2-7; D: TRBD2
DNA: TGCGCCAGCAGTACCAGAGCGGGGGATCAGCCCCAGCATTTT; CDR3: CASSTRAGDQPQHF; V: TRBV10-2; size: few; J: TRBJ1-5; D: NA
DNA: TGTGCCAGCAGCTTAGTCCCCGGCTTGAACACTGAAGCTTTCTTT; CDR3: CASSLVPGLNTEAFF; V: TRBV7-2; size: many; J: TRBJ1-1; D: NA
DNA: TGTGCCAGCAGAGAGACCTACGAGCAGTACTTC; CDR3: CASRETYEQYF; V: TRBV28; size: NA; J: TRBJ2-7; D: NA
DNA: TGTGCCAGCTCACCACCGGGCTTTCTAGCGGGCTCTGGGGCCAACGTCCTGACTTTC; CDR3: CASSPPGFLAGSGANVLTF; V: TRBV18; size: once; J: TRBJ2-6; D: TRBD2
DNA: TGTGCCAGCAGCCCCGAGGGAGGAGGGGAGACCCAGTACTTC; CDR3: CASSPEGGGETQYF; V: TRBV7-2; size: NA; J: TRBJ2-5; D: NA
DNA: TGTGCCAGCAGTTATCGAGGGGCCTACACTGAAGCTTTCTTT; CDR3: CASSYRGAYTEAFF; V: TRBV6-2/TRBV6-3; size: few; J: TRBJ1-1; D: NA
DNA: TGTGCCAGCAGCTTAGGGGGCATGGGATCCGGGGAGCTGTTTTTT; CDR3: CASSLGGMGSGELFF; V: TRBV11-2; size: NA; J: TRBJ2-2; D: NA
DNA: TGTGCCAGCAGCGCTTATCTGAGCGGGAGTGGGGAGACCCAGTACTTC; CDR3: CASSAYLSGSGETQYF; V: TRBV7-2; size: many; J: TRBJ2-5; D: TRBD2
DNA: TGTGCCAGCAGTTACGGCGGACTAGCGTCGAGTAGCTCCTACAATGAGCAGTTCTTC; CDR3: CASSYGGLASSSSYNEQFF; V: TRBV6-5; size: NA; J: TRBJ2-1; D: TRBD2
DNA: TGTGCCAGCAGTTCTAGCGGGAGCATAGATACGCAGTATTTT; CDR3: CASSSSGSIDTQYF; V: TRBV12-3/TRBV12-4; size: NA; J: TRBJ2-3; D: TRBD2